This T cell receptor beta chain appears in the sequencing data of a study of control samples from healthy donors and cancer patients. The germline V gene encodes CDR1 SGDLS and CDR2 YYNGEE. This CDR3 is 15 amino acids long. Between the trimmed V and J ends, which lost 4 bases and 2 bases, there was a span of 13 bases. This clone has only a few counts. The assay was immunoSEQ multiplex PCR, and TCRdb's table has in-frame clones only and misses some. The repertoire has 120,000 or so clones, roughly 91% of them found once; the top ten carry 7% to 10%. The clonotype was recovered from a man aged 35 to 55 in good health. Sequencing was performed on blood. This rearrangement joins TRBV9 to TRBJ1-5; D is ambiguous. The CDR3: CASSSRPGGNQPQHF. The CDR3 region has the DNA TGTGCCAGCAGCTCCCGACCTGGGGGCAATCAGCCCCAGCATTTT. Together with reference TRBV9 and TRBJ1-5, the CDR3 gives the full variable domain: DSGVTQTPKHLITATGQRVTLRCSPRSGDLSVYWYQQSLDQGLQFLIQYYNGEERAKGNILERFSAQQFPDLHSELNLSSLELGDSALYFCASSSRPGGNQPQHFGDGTRLSIL.